These 5 T cell receptor beta chains came from one sample sequenced in a study of CD8 T cells in Susac syndrome. An amount of RNA that ranged from roughly 0.5 to 1 ug was reverse transcribed with random hexamers. TCRdb passed the immunoSEQ multiplex PCR reads through MiXCR, listing each CDR3 protein once. The table records under 200,000 distinct CDR3 sequences, 90% to 95% of them present only once. Sequencing used CD4+ T cells from PBMCs. The receptors here all came from a human donor in good health.

The genes are TRBV4-3 and TRBJ2-3, with 8 bases aligning to TRBD2. The V gene end was trimmed by 0 bases and the J gene end by 0 bases; junction bases not matched to a gene: 8. CDR3 length: 18 residues. Germline CDR1 is LGHNA and CDR2 is YSLEER. CDR3 bases: TGCGCCAGCAGCCAAGAGTGGCGGGGGGCTTCTAGCACAGATACGCAGTATTTT. Translated: CASSQEWRGASSTDTQYF.

The V call is TRBV20-1, the J call TRBJ1-6, with D uncertain. CDR3 length: 14 amino acids. The germline V and J ends were trimmed by 0 bases and 3 bases, with 6 bases remaining between them. Per the germline V gene, CDR1 is DFQATT and CDR2 is SNEGSKA (reference sequence). As DNA, the CDR3 is TGCAGTGCTAGAGAGGCGGACTATAATTCACCCCTCCACTTT. Protein product: CSAREADYNSPLHF.

In DNA, the CDR3 is TGTGCCAGCACCATGAGGGGGACAGATACGCAGTATTTT. This sequence encodes CASTMRGTDTQYF. The chain uses TRBV12-3 or TRBV12-4 and TRBJ2-3, with D possibly being TRBD1 (6 bases). Trimming took off 7 bases at V and 3 bases at J, with 11 bases between the two ends. The CDR3 is 13 amino acids.

This sequence joins TRBV27 and TRBJ1-1; D is uncertain. With 2 bases removed from V and 3 bases from J, the gap between germline ends came to 16 bases. Germline V gene data show CDR1 as MNHEY and CDR2 as SMNVEV (reference sequence). The CDR3 is 16 amino acids. The CDR3 DNA sequence: TGTGCCAGCAGTTTACGACTGGCCGCTCCGGACACTGAAGCTTTCTTT. Translating it yields CASSLRLAAPDTEAFF.

The chain recombines TRBV7-8 with TRBJ2-3; tentative D call: TRBD2 (5 bases). Germline V gives CDR1 SGHVS, CDR2 FQNEAQ. V gave up 2 bases and J gave up 2 bases, with 8 bases separating them. CDR3 size: 14 residues. This chain's CDR3 is CASSLFGDTDTQYF. CDR3 DNA sequence: TGTGCCAGCAGCTTATTCGGGGACACAGATACGCAGTATTTT.